This TCR beta chain was recorded in a study of blood T cell repertoires in COVID-19. Looking at the study overall: The analysed material was cDNA or gDNA that came from T cells, B-cell-depleted T cells, or PBMCs.

Trimming left V 5 bases short and J 8 bases short, with 18 bases between. This CDR3 contains 15 residues. The germline gives CDR1 KGHDR, CDR2 SFDVKD. Sequenced by immunoSEQ multiplex PCR; TCRdb stores in-frame clones only, minus some. This sample has about 87,000 clones, with around 86% found just once. The gene calls are TRBV24-1 and TRBJ2-1; TRBD2 is a possible D gene (5 bases). Material for sequencing was peripheral blood. This TCR came from a woman older than 75 with active or convalescent COVID-19. The CDR3 reads CATSGRGPPRDEQFF. DNA of the CDR3: TGTGCCACCAGTGGCCGAGGACCGCCGAGGGATGAGCAGTTCTTC.